The 30 T cell receptor beta chains presented below share a single source sample, sequenced in a study of Ad26.COV2.S vaccination and SARS-CoV-2 variants. Some clones are missing from TCRdb's copy, which holds only in-frame ones; the method was immunoSEQ multiplex PCR. The sample holds 300,000 to 350,000 clones, about 89% seen once. Described treatment: roughly 19 received Ad26.COV2.S at low or high dose, single or two shots; about 5 received placebo; per-sample allocation not given. The samples were gathered on day 63 after the first injection of vaccine or placebo. Sample: peripheral blood, taken in a trial of Ad26.COV2.S vaccine versus placebo. These receptors all stem from a person between 18 and 60 years old who received the Ad26.COV2.S COVID-19 vaccine or a placebo.

The chain couples TRBV7-9 to TRBJ2-1; 9 bases line up with TRBD1. This CDR3 comprises 16 residues. With 1 base clipped from V and 7 bases from J, the junction kept 8 bases outside the gene matches. CDR1 is SEHNR and CDR2 is FQNEAQ in the germline V gene (reference sequence). CDR3 loop: CASSLGGTGSRNEQFF. CDR3 bases: TGTGCCAGCAGCTTAGGCGGGACAGGGTCGAGGAATGAGCAGTTCTTC.

J is TRBJ1-2 and V is TRBV5-1, with D hard to call. Germline assignment: CDR1 SGHRS and CDR2 YFSETQ. The CDR3 covers 15 residues. Trimming stripped 0 bases from V and 3 bases from J, with 12 bases between. The CDR3 DNA sequence: TGCGCCAGCAGCTTGGCCCCGACAAAAGACTATGGCTACACCTTC. It specifies CASSLAPTKDYGYTF. Looking up the rest from reference TRBV5-1 and TRBJ1-2 gives the full variable domain: KAGVTQTPRYLIKTRGQQVTLSCSPISGHRSVSWYQQTPGQGLQFLFEYFSETQRNKGNFPGRFSGRQFSNSRSEMNVSTLELGDSALYLCASSLAPTKDYGYTFGSGTRLTVV.

This chain joins TRBV7-9 and TRBJ2-3; 8 positions match TRBD2. Germline loops: CDR1 SEHNR, CDR2 FQNEAQ (reference sequence). The CDR3 is made up of 16 amino acids. The ends lost 1 base at V and 0 bases at J; junction bases unmatched: 3. The CDR3 sequence: CASSLVREASTDTQYF. In nucleotides, the CDR3 is TGTGCCAGCAGCTTAGTGCGGGAGGCTAGCACAGATACGCAGTATTTT. Combining the CDR3 with reference TRBV7-9 and TRBJ2-3 gives the whole variable domain DTGVSQNPRHKITKRGQNVTFRCDPISEHNRLYWYRQTLGQGPEFLTYFQNEAQLEKSRLLSDRFSAERPKGSFSTLEIQRTEQGDSAMYLCASSLVREASTDTQYFGPGTRLTVL.

The chain couples TRBV18 to TRBJ1-5; D ambiguous. V lost 1 base to trimming and J lost 5 bases, with 9 bases between them. CDR3 length equals 14 residues. Germline CDR1 KGHSH, CDR2 LQKENI. The CDR3 coding sequence is TGTGCCAGCTCACCACTCGGGGTAGATCAGCCCCAGCATTTT. Translated: CASSPLGVDQPQHF.

The CDR3 loop is CASGGESQRGIDTQYF. CDR3 coding DNA: TGTGCCAGCGGGGGGGAGAGCCAACGCGGGATAGATACGCAGTATTTT. The rearrangement links TRBV28 to TRBJ2-3; 7 nucleotides line up with TRBD2. CDR3 length equals 16 residues. From germline, CDR1 is MDHEN and CDR2 SYDVKM. V trimming: 8 bases; J trimming: 5 bases; junction bases outside the gene matches: 16.

The chain has TRBV15 and TRBJ1-4; D gene unclear. The CDR3 is 14 amino acids. Germline V gene lookup returns CDR1 LNHNV and CDR2 YYDKDF (reference sequence). The ends were cut back, 2 bases at V and 5 bases at J, with 9 bases in the middle. CDR3 loop: CATSRPDGNEKLFF. CDR3 DNA: TGTGCCACCAGCAGACCGGACGGGAATGAAAAACTGTTTTTT.

This CDR3 reads CASSQVGTVGGYTF. The CDR3 nucleotides are TGTGCCAGCAGCCAAGTAGGGACGGTGGGCGGCTACACCTTC. The chain employs TRBV3-1 (or the pseudogene TRBV3-2) and TRBJ1-2, with D possibly being TRBD1 (5 bases). The CDR3 sequence is 14 residues long. Germline V gene sequence: CDR1 LGHDT, CDR2 YNNKEL (reference sequence). Trimming took off 1 base at V and 8 bases at J, with 14 bases between the two ends.

This chain connects TRBV5-1 to TRBJ1-4, with D possibly matching TRBD1 (6 bases). The ends were cut back, 4 bases at V and 4 bases at J, with 17 bases in the middle. The CDR3 is 16 residues long. Germline V gene sequence: CDR1 SGHRS, CDR2 YFSETQ. CDR3 sequence: CASSAGTQYNNEKLFF. CDR3 coding DNA: TGCGCCAGCAGCGCCGGGACACAGTATAATAATGAAAAACTGTTTTTT. The full variable domain, completed using reference TRBV5-1 and TRBJ1-4, is KAGVTQTPRYLIKTRGQQVTLSCSPISGHRSVSWYQQTPGQGLQFLFEYFSETQRNKGNFPGRFSGRQFSNSRSEMNVSTLELGDSALYLCASSAGTQYNNEKLFFGSGTQLSVL.

The chain couples TRBV28 to TRBJ2-2, with 10 bases matching TRBD2. Germline CDR1 is MDHEN and CDR2 is SYDVKM. The length of the CDR3 is 16 residues. V trimming: 5 bases; J trimming: 5 bases; junction bases outside the gene matches: 8. The CDR3, as DNA: TGTGCCAGCAGTCCAGCGGGAGGGCCAGGGACCGGGGAGCTGTTTTTT. It translates to CASSPAGGPGTGELFF.

The J gene is TRBJ2-5, the V gene TRBV4-2; the match to TRBD2 covers 11 bases. CDR3 length: 17 residues. CDR1 LGHNA and CDR2 YNFKEQ come from the germline V gene. The V gene end was trimmed by 1 base and the J gene end by 7 bases; junction bases not matched to a gene: 11. CDR3 nucleotides: TGTGCCAGCAGCCAAGGCCTAGCGGGGGGCCTGGTGGGGACCCAGTACTTC. Its translation is CASSQGLAGGLVGTQYF.

The gene calls are TRBV29-1 and TRBJ1-5; D possibly corresponds to TRBD1 (6 bases). The CDR3 has 12 amino acids. V dropped 5 bases and J dropped 4 bases, with 9 bases sitting between them. Germline V lookup: CDR1 SQVTM, CDR2 ANQGSEA. The CDR3 DNA is TGCAGCGTTCTCACAGGGAATCAGCCCCAGCATTTT. It encodes CSVLTGNQPQHF.

The chain links TRBV7-9 to TRBJ2-7, with 12 bases matching TRBD2. The CDR3 contains 16 residues. Looked up from germline, CDR1 is SEHNR and CDR2 is FQNEAQ (reference sequence). Germline trimming cut 8 bases from V and 4 bases from J; bases unmatched to any gene: 12. The DNA of the CDR3 is TGTGCCAGCGAGGTTGAGGCTAGCGGGAGGGAGTACGAGCAGTACTTC. Protein: CASEVEASGREYEQYF.

The chain links TRBV28 to TRBJ2-3, with TRBD2 matching 10 bases. Trimming cost V 8 bases and J 5 bases; bases outside gene matches: 13. Germline V gene lookup returns CDR1 MDHEN and CDR2 SYDVKM. The CDR3 has 16 amino acids. The CDR3 DNA reads as TGTGCCAGCCAAAGGGCTAGCGGGAGAGAGGAAGATACGCAGTATTTT. The encoded protein is CASQRASGREEDTQYF.

This clone showed up just once. The rearrangement uses TRBV5-1 and TRBJ2-1, with 7 positions matching TRBD2. The CDR3 spans 16 residues. CDR1 and CDR2 from the germline V gene are SGHRS and YFSETQ. Germline trimming cut 0 bases from V and 3 bases from J; bases unmatched to any gene: 6. The CDR3 loop reads CASSLDGTGGYNEQFF. The CDR3 DNA is TGCGCCAGCAGCTTGGACGGGACGGGGGGCTACAATGAGCAGTTCTTC.

V gene TRBV19 combines with J gene TRBJ1-5; D is unclear. This CDR3 comprises 13 residues. CDR1 is LNHDA and CDR2 is SQIVND in the germline V gene (reference sequence). Trimming took 5 bases from V and 1 from J, leaving 6 bases between them. The CDR3 coding sequence is TGTGCCAGTAGTGTTAACAGCAATCAGCCCCAGCATTTT. Its translation: CASSVNSNQPQHF.

Regarding this clone: Other nucleotide sequences from this sample produce the same CDR3. The chain employs TRBV29-1 and TRBJ1-4, with D possibly matching TRBD1 (5 bases). Trimming removed 0 bases from V and 0 bases from J, with 8 bases in between. The CDR3 has 15 amino acids. CDR1 and CDR2 (germline): SQVTM, ANQGSEA. CDR3 bases: TGCAGCGTTGAAGACCCGACAGCAACTAATGAAAAACTGTTTTTT. As protein: CSVEDPTATNEKLFF. The entire variable domain, with the rest obtained from reference TRBV29-1 and TRBJ1-4, is as follows: SAVISQKPSRDICQRGTSLTIQCQVDSQVTMMFWYRQQPGQSLTLIATANQGSEATYESGFVIDKFPISRPNLTFSTLTVSNMSPEDSSIYLCSVEDPTATNEKLFFGSGTQLSVL.

The rearrangement links TRBV4-1 to TRBJ2-2, with D tentatively TRBD1 (7 bases). The V end was cut by 2 bases, the J end by 7 bases, with 26 bases between. From germline, CDR1 is MGHRA and CDR2 YSYEKL. This CDR3 contains 19 residues. For the CDR3, the DNA is TGCGCCAGCAGCCAACTCCGACAGGGAGGAAATGCCTACAGCGGGGAGCTGTTTTTT. Protein: CASSQLRQGGNAYSGELFF.

Notes on this clone: The junction shows a germline mismatch at one end, possibly a read error. V and J are TRBV18 and TRBJ1-5, with D possibly TRBD1 on 6 matching bases. CDR1 KGHSH and CDR2 LQKENI come from the germline V gene. CDR3 length: 14 amino acids. The CDR3 loop is CANSPGGAGQPQHF. The DNA of the CDR3 is TGTGCCAACTCACCCGGGGGGGCGGGACAGCCCCAGCATTTT.

The chain has TRBV5-1 and TRBJ1-2; no definite D call. The germline V and J ends were trimmed by 0 bases and 8 bases, with 2 bases remaining between them. CDR1 and CDR2 from the germline V gene are SGHRS and YFSETQ. This CDR3 comprises 10 residues. The CDR3 loop is CASSLAGYTF. The CDR3 coding sequence is TGCGCCAGCAGCTTGGCCGGCTACACCTTC. Full variable domain (remainder filled in from reference TRBV5-1 and TRBJ1-2): KAGVTQTPRYLIKTRGQQVTLSCSPISGHRSVSWYQQTPGQGLQFLFEYFSETQRNKGNFPGRFSGRQFSNSRSEMNVSTLELGDSALYLCASSLAGYTFGSGTRLTVV.

The genes are TRBV10-3 and TRBJ1-3, with 8 bases aligning to TRBD1. Germline CDR1 ENHRY, CDR2 SYGVKD. The CDR3 is 15 amino acids. Trimming at V came to 6 bases and at J to 4 bases, leaving 8 bases not matched to a gene. DNA for the CDR3: TGTGCCATCAGGGCCAGGGGGCAAGGCGGAAACACCATATATTTT. This codes for CAIRARGQGGNTIYF.

The V call is TRBV11-2, the J call TRBJ1-2, with a tentative D call TRBD1 (5 bases). Looked up from germline, CDR1 is SGHAT and CDR2 is FQNNGV. Between the trimmed V and J ends, which lost 0 bases and 4 bases, there was a span of 6 bases. The CDR3 loop spans 13 amino acids. The CDR3 DNA reads as TGTGCCAGCAGCTTAGATACAGGCTATGGCTACACCTTC. Its translation is CASSLDTGYGYTF.

The chain links TRBV5-4 to TRBJ2-1; D perhaps matches TRBD1 (6 bases). Germline-derived CDR1 and CDR2 are SGHNT and YYREEE (reference sequence). Between the trimmed V and J ends, which lost 4 bases and 8 bases, there was a span of 19 bases. The CDR3 is made up of 15 amino acids. CDR3 region: CASSPNPTGRDEQFF. The CDR3 region has the DNA TGTGCCAGCAGCCCAAACCCTACAGGGCGGGATGAGCAGTTCTTC.

Here the CDR3 reads CASSPETFSTDTQYF. The CDR3 DNA sequence: TGTGCCAGCAGCCCGGAGACTTTTAGCACAGATACGCAGTATTTT. The V gene is TRBV5-4, the J gene TRBJ2-3; D unresolved. Germline-derived CDR1 and CDR2 are SGHNT and YYREEE (reference sequence). The CDR3 contains 15 residues. Between the trimmed V and J ends, which lost 4 bases and 0 bases, there was a span of 12 bases.

The rearrangement uses TRBV24-1 and TRBJ2-5, with 7 bases fitting TRBD1. Looked up from germline, CDR1 is KGHDR and CDR2 is SFDVKD. This CDR3 spans 16 amino acids. V shed 3 bases and J 2 bases; nucleotides not matched to a gene: 8. The CDR3 loop reads CATSDPLGQEQETQYF. The CDR3 DNA reads as TGTGCCACCAGTGATCCTCTAGGACAGGAGCAAGAGACCCAGTACTTC.

This chain connects TRBV29-1 to TRBJ2-1; unclear D gene. Germline loops: CDR1 SQVTM, CDR2 ANQGSEA. The CDR3 runs to 14 residues. The V gene lost 1 base and the J gene lost 3 bases, with 10 bases spanning the gap. CDR3 nucleotides: TGCAGCGTTGAAGGGAGTAAGGGCTACAATGAGCAGTTCTTC. Its translation is CSVEGSKGYNEQFF.

This chain uses TRBV27 with TRBJ2-3, with unresolved D. Per the germline V gene, CDR1 is MNHEY and CDR2 is SMNVEV (reference sequence). The CDR3 totals 13 residues. V lost 5 bases and J lost 2, with 8 bases in between. Here the CDR3 DNA reads TGTGCCAGCAGTACACGAACCACAGATACGCAGTATTTT. It translates to CASSTRTTDTQYF.

The V and J genes are TRBV19 and TRBJ2-1, with D uncertain. This CDR3 comprises 16 residues. V was shortened by 6 bases and J by 5 bases, with 20 bases between the two germline ends. Germline V gene lookup returns CDR1 LNHDA and CDR2 SQIVND (reference sequence). The CDR3 sequence is CASRGRVDPLNNEQFF. The CDR3 DNA reads TGTGCCAGTAGGGGAAGAGTGGACCCTTTGAACAATGAGCAGTTCTTC. The full variable domain, its missing parts supplied by reference TRBV19 and TRBJ2-1, is DGGITQSPKYLFRKEGQNVTLSCEQNLNHDAMYWYRQDPGQGLRLIYYSQIVNDFQKGDIAEGYSVSREKKESFPLTVTSAQKNPTAFYLCASRGRVDPLNNEQFFGPGTRLTVL.

V is TRBV11-2 and J is TRBJ2-3; a weak D match, TRBD2 (7 bases). With 5 bases removed from V and 4 bases from J, the gap between germline ends came to 16 bases. The germline CDR1 and CDR2 sequences are SGHAT and FQNNGV. The CDR3 covers 15 residues. Here the CDR3 DNA reads TGTGCCAGCAGCCCCACCGGGGGGCCCCCAGATACGCAGTATTTT. Translating gives CASSPTGGPPDTQYF.

The chain carries TRBV5-1 and TRBJ2-7, with D possibly TRBD1 on 6 matching bases. V dropped 0 bases and J dropped 5 bases, with 12 bases sitting between them. The CDR3 is 14 residues long. The V gene's germline CDR1 is SGHRS and CDR2 YFSETQ. The CDR3 region is CASSLVGARHEQYF. In DNA form, the CDR3 reads TGCGCCAGCAGCTTGGTGGGGGCTCGACACGAGCAGTACTTC.

The rearrangement joins TRBV30 to TRBJ1-1, with 10 nucleotides matching TRBD1. V lost 0 bases and J lost 8; bases outside the gene matches: 12. This CDR3 spans 16 amino acids. Germline lookup yields CDR1 GTSNPN and CDR2 SVGIG (reference sequence). CDR3 loop: CAWSVLGQGPLQEAFF. DNA of the CDR3: TGTGCCTGGAGTGTCCTGGGACAGGGGCCCCTACAGGAAGCTTTCTTT.